Given below is one T cell receptor beta chain in context. Repertoires were generated with immunoSEQ multiplex PCR, while TCRdb's copy carries only in-frame clones and drops some. The data contain 4,000 to 5,000 clones, approximately 26% of them singletons. Trimming took off 3 bases at V and 3 bases at J, with 16 bases between the two ends. This CDR3 is built from 15 residues. CDR1 is SGHDT, CDR2 YYEEEE, per germline. The data were obtained in a study of tumour-infiltrating T cells in Burkitt lymphoma. Overall study: Overall and progression-free survival were predicted by productive clonality.

Sequenced sample: tumor tissue. This sequence was found in a human donor with diffuse large B-cell lymphoma. The rearrangement joins TRBV5-6 to TRBJ2-7; D may correspond to TRBD1 or TRBD2 (5 bases each). CDR3 nucleotides: TGTGCCAGCAGCTATCTGTCCGGGACCTACTACGAGCAGTACTTC. This translates into CASSYLSGTYYEQYF.